This T cell receptor beta chain appears in the sequencing data of a study of T-cell memory formation after mild COVID-19. Comments on this clonotype: Its target is unknown.

TCRdb redid the calling of the 5' RACE reads with MiXCR, one entry per CDR3 protein. The sample lists over 500,000 distinct CDR3 sequences, 17% occurring once. There are 15 residues in the CDR3. The V gene's germline CDR1 is MGHRA and CDR2 YSYEKL. Trimming removed 0 bases from V and 9 bases from J; junction bases left unmatched: 7. Regarding the study as a whole: CM and EM subsets held most contracting CD4+ clones; EMRA held CD8+ ones.

Sequencing was carried out using PBMCs or a T cell subset sorted from them (not recorded which). The chain uses TRBV4-1 and TRBJ1-5; 8 nucleotides line up with TRBD1. This TCR derives from an adult woman who had mild COVID-19 (a few samples of this study predate the infection). Cell type and time point are not known. CDR3 in amino acids: CASSQEETGVRPQHF. DNA for the CDR3: TGCGCCAGCAGCCAAGAAGAGACAGGGGTTCGGCCCCAGCATTTT.